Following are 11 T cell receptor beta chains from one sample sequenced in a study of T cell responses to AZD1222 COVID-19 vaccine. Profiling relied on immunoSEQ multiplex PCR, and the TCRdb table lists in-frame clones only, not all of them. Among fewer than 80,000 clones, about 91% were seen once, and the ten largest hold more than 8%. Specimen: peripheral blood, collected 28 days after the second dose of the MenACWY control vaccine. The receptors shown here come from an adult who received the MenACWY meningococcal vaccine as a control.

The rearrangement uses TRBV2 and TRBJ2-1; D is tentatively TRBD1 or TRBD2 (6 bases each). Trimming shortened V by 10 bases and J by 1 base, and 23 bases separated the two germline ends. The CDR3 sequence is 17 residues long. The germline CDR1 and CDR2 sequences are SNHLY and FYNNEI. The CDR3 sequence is CANTKGGPMGSYNEQFF. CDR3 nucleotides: TGTGCCAATACGAAGGGGGGCCCTATGGGTTCCTACAATGAGCAGTTCTTC.

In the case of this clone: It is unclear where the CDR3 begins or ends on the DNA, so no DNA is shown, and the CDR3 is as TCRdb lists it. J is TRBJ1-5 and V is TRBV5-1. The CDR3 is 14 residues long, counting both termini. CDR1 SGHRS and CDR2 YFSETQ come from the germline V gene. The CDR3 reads CASSFGPGNQPQHF.

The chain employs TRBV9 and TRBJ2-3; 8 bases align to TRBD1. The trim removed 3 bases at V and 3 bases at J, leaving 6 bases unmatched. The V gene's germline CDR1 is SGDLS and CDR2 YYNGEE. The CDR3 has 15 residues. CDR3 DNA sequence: TGTGCCAGCAGCGGCAGGGGGCGCGGGACAGATACGCAGTATTTT. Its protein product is CASSGRGRGTDTQYF.

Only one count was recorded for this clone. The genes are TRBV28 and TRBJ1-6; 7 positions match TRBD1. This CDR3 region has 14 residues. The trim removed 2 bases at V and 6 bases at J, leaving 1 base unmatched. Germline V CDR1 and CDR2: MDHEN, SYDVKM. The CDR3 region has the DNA TGTGCCAGCAGTTTAGGGACAGTTAATTCACCCCTCCACTTT. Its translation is CASSLGTVNSPLHF.

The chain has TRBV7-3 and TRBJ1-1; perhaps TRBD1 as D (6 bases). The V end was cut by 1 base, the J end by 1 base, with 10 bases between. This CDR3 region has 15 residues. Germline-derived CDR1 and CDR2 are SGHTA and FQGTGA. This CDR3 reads CASSLSAGENTEAFF. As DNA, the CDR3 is TGTGCCAGCAGCTTAAGCGCAGGGGAGAACACTGAAGCTTTCTTT.

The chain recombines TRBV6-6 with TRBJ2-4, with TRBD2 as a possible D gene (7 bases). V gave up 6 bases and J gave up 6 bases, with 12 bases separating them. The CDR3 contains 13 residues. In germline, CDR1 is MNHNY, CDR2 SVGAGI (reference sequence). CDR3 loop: CASRAGATNIQYF. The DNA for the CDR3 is TGTGCCAGCAGGGCGGGGGCTACAAACATTCAGTACTTC.

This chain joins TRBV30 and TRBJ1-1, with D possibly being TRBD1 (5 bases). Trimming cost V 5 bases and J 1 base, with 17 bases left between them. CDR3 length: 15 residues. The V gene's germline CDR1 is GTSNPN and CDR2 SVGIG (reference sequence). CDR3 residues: CAWASGKLTNTEAFF. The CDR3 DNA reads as TGTGCCTGGGCCTCAGGGAAATTAACGAACACTGAAGCTTTCTTT.

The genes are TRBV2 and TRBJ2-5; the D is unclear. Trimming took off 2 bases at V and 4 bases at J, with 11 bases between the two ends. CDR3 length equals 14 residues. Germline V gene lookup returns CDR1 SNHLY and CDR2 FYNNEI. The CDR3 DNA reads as TGTGCCAGCAGTGAATTTCGGTTGTCAGAGACCCAGTACTTC. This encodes CASSEFRLSETQYF.

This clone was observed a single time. CDR3 in DNA: TGTGCCAGCAGTTGGGGAACCAATCAGCCCCAGCATTTT. Translating gives CASSWGTNQPQHF. This sequence joins TRBV12-3 or TRBV12-4 and TRBJ1-5, with unresolved D. V shed 4 bases and J shed 3 bases, with 7 bases lying between them. This CDR3 has 13 amino acids.

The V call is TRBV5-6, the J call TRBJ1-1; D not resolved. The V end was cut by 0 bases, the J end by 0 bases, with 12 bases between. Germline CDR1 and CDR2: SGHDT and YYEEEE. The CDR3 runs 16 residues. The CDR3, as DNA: TGTGCCAGCAGCTTGGAGGGCAGCCACATGAACACTGAAGCTTTCTTT. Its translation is CASSLEGSHMNTEAFF. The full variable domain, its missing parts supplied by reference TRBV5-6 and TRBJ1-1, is DAGVTQSPTHLIKTRGQQVTLRCSPKSGHDTVSWYQQALGQGPQFIFQYYEEEERQRGNFPDRFSGHQFPNYSSELNVNALLLGDSALYLCASSLEGSHMNTEAFFGQGTRLTVV.

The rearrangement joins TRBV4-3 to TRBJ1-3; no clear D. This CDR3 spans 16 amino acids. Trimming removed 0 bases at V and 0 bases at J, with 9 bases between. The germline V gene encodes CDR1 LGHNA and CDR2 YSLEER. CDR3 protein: CASSQDRAGSGNTIYF. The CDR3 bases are TGCGCCAGCAGCCAAGATAGGGCAGGCTCTGGAAACACCATATATTTT.